This entry concerns a single TCR beta chain. The target antigen is unknown. This table comes from immunoSEQ multiplex PCR, and its TCRdb copy is limited to in-frame clones, with some not included. The repertoire consists of about 28,000 clones, with about four fifths occurring once and the leading ten covering 16%. The CDR3 covers 15 residues. V was trimmed by 0 bases and J by 6 bases, leaving 12 bases between them. Germline V gives CDR1 SGDLS, CDR2 YYNGEE. This sample was taken from a study of radiotherapy plus CTLA-4 blockade in lung cancer. Study-wide findings and caveats: Researchers report tumor-derived TCR clones expanding in blood after radiotherapy plus ipilimumab. Together with interferon-beta, which increased in serum after radiation, early dynamic changes in blood T cell clones were reportedly the best predictors of response.

The sample was peripheral blood, taken from a patient treated with radiotherapy plus ipilimumab. This receptor was obtained from a human donor with non-small cell lung cancer that progressed on radiotherapy plus ipilimumab. V and J are TRBV9 and TRBJ2-2; no reliable D call. The DNA for the CDR3 is TGTGCCAGCAGCGTAGGGACCTCGGGCCCCGGGGAGCTGTTTTTT. It is translated as CASSVGTSGPGELFF.